This is a list of T cell receptor beta chains from one sample in a study of identical twins. TCRdb re-analysed the 5' RACE reads in MiXCR, keeping a single row per CDR3 protein. The sample includes 550,000 to 700,000 distinct CDR3 sequences, 21% seen only once; the top ten take over 4%. This sample was also put to use in a study of T cells expressing NK-cell markers.

The source material was PBMCs. The receptors come from a woman younger than 35 in good health. Each CDR3 is given with its conserved first and last residue. The D gene is left open where the match is weak. Clone size is given for some rows only: seen once, a few or many times, or a class if the clone is expanded.

11	TRBJ2-7	NA	NA	TRBV6-2/TRBV6-3	CASGFQDEQYF	TGTGCCAGCGGATTCCAGGACGAGCAGTACTTC
15	TRBJ2-5	NA	NA	TRBV18	CASSPPPGLVETQYF	TGTGCCAGCTCACCACCGCCAGGGCTAGTGGAGACCCAGTACTTC
15	TRBJ2-1	NA	few	TRBV20-1	CSAPRPLASHNEQFF	TGCAGTGCTCCTCGGCCACTTGCCTCCCACAATGAGCAGTTCTTC
14	TRBJ2-7	NA	NA	TRBV20-1	CSARKSGTLYEQYF	TGCAGTGCTAGAAAGTCCGGGACACTTTACGAGCAGTACTTC
14	TRBJ2-1	NA	few	TRBV6-2/TRBV6-3	CASSYVASYNEQFF	TGTGCCAGCAGTTACGTCGCTTCCTACAATGAGCAGTTCTTC
12	TRBJ1-5	NA	many	TRBV20-1	CSARAALQPQHF	TGCAGTGCTAGGGCAGCTCTTCAGCCCCAGCATTTT
18	TRBJ2-5	TRBD2	NA	TRBV20-1	CSATPPGLAGGLKETQYF	TGCAGTGCTACCCCTCCTGGACTAGCGGGGGGCCTGAAAGAGACCCAGTACTTC
13	TRBJ2-7	NA	NA	TRBV20-1	CSAYSDSSYEQYF	TGCAGTGCGTATTCGGACTCCAGCTACGAGCAGTACTTC
16	TRBJ2-2	TRBD1	few	TRBV18	CASSPRTGENTGELFF	TGTGCCAGCTCACCTCGGACAGGCGAGAACACCGGGGAGCTGTTTTTT
14	TRBJ2-7	NA	NA	TRBV12-3/TRBV12-4	CASSLARGRYEQYF	TGTGCCAGCAGTTTAGCAAGGGGCAGGTACGAGCAGTACTTC
16	TRBJ2-3	NA	once	TRBV7-9	CASSPGDKGRADTQYF	TGTGCCAGCAGCCCCGGGGACAAGGGAAGGGCAGATACGCAGTATTTT
13	TRBJ1-5	NA	few	TRBV20-1	CSASQHEGQPQHF	TGCAGTGCTAGTCAGCATGAGGGCCAGCCCCAGCATTTT
15	TRBJ2-1	NA	many	TRBV18	CASSPVVDSYNEQFF	TGTGCCAGCTCACCAGTTGTCGATTCTTACAATGAGCAGTTCTTC
18	TRBJ2-3	NA	few	TRBV7-8	CASSLVRPVPPISDTQYF	TGTGCCAGCAGCTTAGTTAGGCCGGTTCCCCCGATTTCAGATACGCAGTATTTT
13	TRBJ1-5	TRBD1	many	TRBV20-1	CSARQGGNQPQHF	TGCAGTGCCCGACAGGGTGGCAATCAGCCCCAGCATTTT
13	TRBJ1-2	TRBD1	few	TRBV5-1	CASSDRGLNGYTF	TGCGCCAGCAGTGACAGGGGGTTGAATGGCTACACCTTC
14	TRBJ2-7	NA	many	TRBV12-5	CASGLTGSSTMQYF	TGTGCTAGTGGTTTGACGGGATCATCTACGATGCAGTACTTC
12	TRBJ1-2	TRBD1	few	TRBV20-1	CSVNRGAYGYTF	TGCAGTGTCAACAGGGGTGCCTATGGCTACACCTTC
14	TRBJ2-1	NA	few	TRBV20-1	CSARTGRSYNEQFF	TGCAGTGCTCGAACGGGGAGATCCTACAATGAGCAGTTCTTC
14	TRBJ1-4	NA	many	TRBV6-1	CASSTGTGNEKLFF	TGTGCCAGCAGCACCGGGACGGGTAATGAAAAACTGTTTTTT
14	TRBJ2-1	NA	NA	TRBV7-6	CASSLVTPGEEQFF	TGTGCCAGCAGCTTAGTCACTCCCGGTGAAGAGCAGTTCTTC
13	TRBJ1-4	TRBD1	NA	TRBV29-1	CSARQGLNEKLFF	TGCAGCGCACGACAGGGGTTGAATGAAAAACTGTTTTTT
14	TRBJ2-1	NA	NA	TRBV11-2	CASSLIKSRGEQFF	TGTGCCAGCAGCTTAATAAAGTCTAGGGGTGAGCAGTTCTTC
12	TRBJ1-2	NA	few	TRBV29-1	CSVDPPEDGYTF	TGCAGCGTAGATCCCCCGGAGGATGGCTACACCTTC
12	TRBJ2-1	NA	many	TRBV20-1	CSASPQRKEQFF	TGCAGTGCTAGTCCTCAGCGAAAGGAGCAGTTCTTC
15	TRBJ2-7	TRBD1	NA	TRBV10-1	CASSEGQGPTYEQYF	TGCGCCAGCAGTGAGGGACAGGGGCCTACCTACGAGCAGTACTTC
19	TRBJ2-1	TRBD2	NA	TRBV4-3	CASSQGVGTSGRAGNEQFF	TGCGCCAGCAGCCAAGGCGTAGGGACTAGCGGGAGGGCCGGCAATGAGCAGTTCTTC
18	TRBJ2-1	TRBD2	NA	TRBV4-1	CASSQEWVAGVSYNEQFF	TGCGCCAGCAGCCAAGAATGGGTAGCGGGAGTTTCCTACAATGAGCAGTTCTTC
14	TRBJ2-1	NA	NA	TRBV18	CASSPSTVYYEQFF	TGTGCCAGCTCACCGTCGACAGTTTACTATGAGCAGTTCTTC
16	TRBJ2-1	TRBD2	many	TRBV3-1	CASSQGLDSGVHEQFF	TGTGCCAGCAGCCAAGGGCTGGATAGCGGGGTGCATGAGCAGTTCTTC
14	TRBJ2-1	TRBD2	few	TRBV25-1	CASITSGDGNEQFF	TGTGCCAGCATAACTAGCGGGGATGGAAATGAGCAGTTCTTC
14	TRBJ1-2	NA	few	TRBV12-3/TRBV12-4	CASSLGRVSYGYTF	TGTGCCAGCAGTTTAGGCAGGGTTTCCTATGGCTACACCTTC
13	TRBJ2-7	NA	NA	TRBV29-1	CSAGGVRQDEQYF	TGCAGCGCCGGAGGGGTCAGGCAGGACGAGCAGTACTTC
15	TRBJ2-7	NA	NA	TRBV12-3/TRBV12-4	CASSFLTGRQYEQYF	TGTGCCAGCAGTTTCCTCACCGGCCGCCAGTACGAGCAGTACTTC
14	TRBJ2-7	NA	NA	TRBV12-1	CASSSTSSGYEQYF	TGTGCCAGCAGCTCCACTAGTTCGGGCTACGAGCAGTACTTC
15	TRBJ2-2	NA	NA	TRBV4-3	CASSQGDRSTGELFF	TGCGCCAGCAGCCAGGGGGACCGGAGCACCGGGGAGCTGTTTTTT
13	TRBJ2-5	NA	few	TRBV29-1	CSVEMLAQETQYF	TGCAGCGTTGAAATGTTAGCCCAAGAGACCCAGTACTTC
13	TRBJ1-1	NA	many	TRBV20-1	CSAPRTENTEAFF	TGCAGTGCTCCGCGGACTGAGAACACTGAAGCTTTCTTT
15	TRBJ2-3	NA	few	TRBV20-1	CSARRLGGDPDTQYF	TGCAGTGCTAGGCGCCTCGGGGGAGACCCAGATACGCAGTATTTT
12	TRBJ2-5	NA	many	TRBV20-1	CSVWGYQETQYF	TGCAGCGTCTGGGGGTACCAAGAGACCCAGTACTTC
14	TRBJ2-7	NA	NA	TRBV20-1	CSATRRGANYEQYF	TGCAGTGCTACCCGGCGTGGGGCCAACTACGAGCAGTACTTC
15	TRBJ2-7	NA	NA	TRBV12-3/TRBV12-4	CASSGVAVSSYEQYF	TGTGCCAGCAGTGGGGTAGCGGTTAGCTCCTACGAGCAGTACTTC
14	TRBJ2-4	NA	few	TRBV20-1	CSAGGPLAKNIQYF	TGCAGTGCTGGGGGCCCTCTAGCCAAAAACATTCAGTACTTC
15	TRBJ2-3	TRBD2	NA	TRBV20-1	CSAPPTSGRTDTQYF	TGCAGTGCTCCCCCCACTAGCGGGCGCACAGATACGCAGTATTTT
15	TRBJ2-1	TRBD2	NA	TRBV12-3/TRBV12-4	CASSISTSGYNEQFF	TGTGCCAGCAGCATATCGACTAGCGGGTACAATGAGCAGTTCTTC
14	TRBJ1-1	NA	few	TRBV20-1	CSAREGAVNTEAFF	TGCAGTGCTAGAGAAGGAGCAGTGAACACTGAAGCTTTCTTT
16	TRBJ2-3	NA	NA	TRBV5-4	CASSLQQGPSTDTQYF	TGTGCCAGCAGCTTGCAACAGGGTCCTAGCACAGATACGCAGTATTTT
12	TRBJ1-1	NA	many	TRBV14	CASSQGTAQAFF	TGTGCCAGCAGCCAAGGCACGGCCCAAGCTTTCTTT
14	TRBJ1-1	NA	few	TRBV6-5	CASSYGTAVTEAFF	TGTGCCAGCAGTTACGGTACGGCGGTCACTGAAGCTTTCTTT
13	TRBJ2-1	NA	few	TRBV29-1	CSVPLGVGNEQFF	TGCAGCGTCCCCTTGGGAGTAGGGAATGAGCAGTTCTTC
16	TRBJ2-3	TRBD2	many	TRBV12-3/TRBV12-4	CASSFPQRELTDTQYF	TGTGCCAGCAGTTTTCCCCAGCGGGAGCTTACAGATACGCAGTATTTT
13	TRBJ1-1	NA	NA	TRBV5-6	CASSLRGGNEAFF	TGTGCCAGCAGCTTGCGAGGGGGAAATGAAGCTTTCTTT
15	TRBJ2-4	NA	NA	TRBV20-1	CSAQKGQLAKNIQYF	TGCAGTGCTCAAAAAGGACAGTTAGCCAAAAACATTCAGTACTTC